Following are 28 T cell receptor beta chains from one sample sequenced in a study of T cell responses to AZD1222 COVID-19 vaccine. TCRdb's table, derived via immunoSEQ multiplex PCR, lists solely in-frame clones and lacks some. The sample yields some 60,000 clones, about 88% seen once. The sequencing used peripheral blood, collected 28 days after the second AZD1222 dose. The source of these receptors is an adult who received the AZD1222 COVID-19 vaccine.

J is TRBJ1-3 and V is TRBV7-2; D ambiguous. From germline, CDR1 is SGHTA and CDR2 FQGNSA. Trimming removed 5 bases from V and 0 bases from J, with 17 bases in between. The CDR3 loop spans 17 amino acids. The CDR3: CASSQPQKQSSGNTIYF. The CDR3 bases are TGTGCCAGCAGCCAACCACAAAAACAGAGCTCTGGAAACACCATATATTTT.

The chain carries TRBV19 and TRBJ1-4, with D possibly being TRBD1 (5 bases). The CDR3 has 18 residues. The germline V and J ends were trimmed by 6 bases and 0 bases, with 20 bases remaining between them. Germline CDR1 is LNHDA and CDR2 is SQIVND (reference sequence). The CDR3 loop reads CASRKNTGTSATNEKLFF. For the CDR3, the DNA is TGTGCCAGTAGAAAAAATACAGGAACCTCTGCAACTAATGAAAAACTGTTTTTT.

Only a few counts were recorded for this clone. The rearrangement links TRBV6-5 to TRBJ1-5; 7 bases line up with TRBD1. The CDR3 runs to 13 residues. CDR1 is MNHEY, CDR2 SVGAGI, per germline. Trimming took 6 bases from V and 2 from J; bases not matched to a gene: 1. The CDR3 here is CASRGQGNQPQHF. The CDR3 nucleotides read TGTGCCAGCAGAGGACAGGGCAATCAGCCCCAGCATTTT.

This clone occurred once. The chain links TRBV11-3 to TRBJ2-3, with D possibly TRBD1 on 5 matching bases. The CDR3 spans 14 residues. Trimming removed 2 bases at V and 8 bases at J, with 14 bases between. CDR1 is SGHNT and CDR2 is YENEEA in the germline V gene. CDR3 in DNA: TGTGCCAGCAGCTTAACCTCAGGGTTTGGTACGCAGTATTTT. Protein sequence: CASSLTSGFGTQYF.

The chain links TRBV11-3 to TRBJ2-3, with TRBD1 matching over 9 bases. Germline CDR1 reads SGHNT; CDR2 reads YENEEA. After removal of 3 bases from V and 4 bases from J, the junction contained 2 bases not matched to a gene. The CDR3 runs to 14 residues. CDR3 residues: CASSLTGGADTQYF. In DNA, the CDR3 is TGTGCCAGCAGCTTGACAGGGGGAGCAGATACGCAGTATTTT.

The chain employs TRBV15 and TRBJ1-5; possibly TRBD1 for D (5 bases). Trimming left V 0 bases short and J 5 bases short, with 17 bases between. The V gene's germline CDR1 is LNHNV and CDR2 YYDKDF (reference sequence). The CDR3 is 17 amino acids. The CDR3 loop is CATSRESAGRRYQPQHF. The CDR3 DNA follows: TGTGCCACCAGCAGAGAGTCCGCGGGGCGCCGATATCAGCCCCAGCATTTT.

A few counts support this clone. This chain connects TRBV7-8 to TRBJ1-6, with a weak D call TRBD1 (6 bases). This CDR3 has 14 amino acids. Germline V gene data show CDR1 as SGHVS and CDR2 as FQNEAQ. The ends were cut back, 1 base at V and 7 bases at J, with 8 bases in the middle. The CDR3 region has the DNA TGTGCCAGCAGCTTAGAGGGGGGAAATTCACCCCTCCACTTT. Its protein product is CASSLEGGNSPLHF. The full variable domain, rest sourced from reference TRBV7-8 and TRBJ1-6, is GAGVSQSPRYKVAKRGQDVALRCDPISGHVSLFWYQQALGQGPEFLTYFQNEAQLDKSGLPSDRFFAERPEGSVSTLKIQRTQQEDSAVYLCASSLEGGNSPLHFGNGTRLTVT.

The CDR3 is CASSRDTGSYEQYF. The CDR3 DNA reads as TGTGCCAGCTCCCGGGACACCGGCTCCTACGAGCAGTACTTC. The V call is TRBV19, the J call TRBJ2-7; TRBD1 might be the D (6 bases). CDR3 length: 14 amino acids. Germline V gene lookup returns CDR1 LNHDA and CDR2 SQIVND (reference sequence). Trimming stripped 9 bases from V and 0 bases from J, with 15 bases between.

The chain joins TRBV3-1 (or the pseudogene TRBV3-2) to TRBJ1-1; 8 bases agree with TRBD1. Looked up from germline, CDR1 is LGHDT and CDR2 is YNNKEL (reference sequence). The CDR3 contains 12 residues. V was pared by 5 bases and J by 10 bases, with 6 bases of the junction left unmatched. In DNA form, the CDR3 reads TGTGCCAGCAGCTTGGGGGACAGGAGAGCTTTCTTT. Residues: CASSLGDRRAFF.

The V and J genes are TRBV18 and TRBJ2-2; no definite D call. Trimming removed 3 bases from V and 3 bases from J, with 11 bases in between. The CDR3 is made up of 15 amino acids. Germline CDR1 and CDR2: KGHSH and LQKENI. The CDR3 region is CASSPWDGDTGELFF. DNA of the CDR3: TGTGCCAGCTCACCCTGGGATGGGGACACCGGGGAGCTGTTTTTT.

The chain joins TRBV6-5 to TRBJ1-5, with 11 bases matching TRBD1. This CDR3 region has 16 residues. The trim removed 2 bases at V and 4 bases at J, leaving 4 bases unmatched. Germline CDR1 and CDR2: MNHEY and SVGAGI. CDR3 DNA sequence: TGTGCCAGCAGTTACACGGGACAGGGGGAAAATCAGCCCCAGCATTTT. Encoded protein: CASSYTGQGENQPQHF.

The CDR3 region has the DNA TGTGCCAGTAGCGATGGGACGTTCAATGAGCAGTTCTTC. Its protein is CASSDGTFNEQFF. The chain carries TRBV19 and TRBJ2-1; tentatively, D is TRBD1 or TRBD2 (5 bases each). The CDR3 totals 13 residues. The ends were cut back, 6 bases at V and 6 bases at J, with 12 bases in the middle. Per the germline V gene, CDR1 is LNHDA and CDR2 is SQIVND (reference sequence).

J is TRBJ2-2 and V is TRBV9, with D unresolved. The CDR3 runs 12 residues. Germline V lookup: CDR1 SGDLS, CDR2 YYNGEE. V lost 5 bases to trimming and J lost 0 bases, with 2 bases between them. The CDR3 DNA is TGTGCCAGCAGTACGAACACCGGGGAGCTGTTTTTT. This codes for CASSTNTGELFF.

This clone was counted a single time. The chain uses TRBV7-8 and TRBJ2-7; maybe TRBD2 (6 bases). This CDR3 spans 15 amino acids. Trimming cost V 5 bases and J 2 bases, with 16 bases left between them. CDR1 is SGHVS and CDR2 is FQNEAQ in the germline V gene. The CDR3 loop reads CASSAFTGETYEQYF. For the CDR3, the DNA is TGTGCCAGCAGCGCGTTTACGGGAGAGACCTACGAGCAGTACTTC.

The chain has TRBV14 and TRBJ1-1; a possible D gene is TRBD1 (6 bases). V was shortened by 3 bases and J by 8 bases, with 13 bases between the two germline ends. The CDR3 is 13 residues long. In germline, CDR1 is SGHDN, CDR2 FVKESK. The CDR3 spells CASSHSTGTEAFF. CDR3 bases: TGTGCCAGCAGCCACAGCACAGGGACCGAAGCTTTCTTT. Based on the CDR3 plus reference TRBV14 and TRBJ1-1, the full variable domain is EAGVTQFPSHSVIEKGQTVTLRCDPISGHDNLYWYRRVMGKEIKFLLHFVKESKQDESGMPNNRFLAERTGGTYSTLKVQPAELEDSGVYFCASSHSTGTEAFFGQGTRLTVV.

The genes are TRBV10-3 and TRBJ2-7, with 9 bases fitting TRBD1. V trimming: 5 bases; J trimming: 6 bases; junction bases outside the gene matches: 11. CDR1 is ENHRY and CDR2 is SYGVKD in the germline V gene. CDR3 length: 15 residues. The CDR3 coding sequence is TGTGCCATCAGTCTTTCCGGGACAGGGAGTATCGAGCAGTACTTC. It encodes CAISLSGTGSIEQYF.

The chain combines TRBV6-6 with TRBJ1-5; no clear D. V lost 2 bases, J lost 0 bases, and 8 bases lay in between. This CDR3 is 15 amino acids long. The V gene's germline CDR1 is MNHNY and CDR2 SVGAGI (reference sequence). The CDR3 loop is CASSYETYSNQPQHF. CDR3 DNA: TGTGCCAGCAGTTACGAGACCTATAGCAATCAGCCCCAGCATTTT.

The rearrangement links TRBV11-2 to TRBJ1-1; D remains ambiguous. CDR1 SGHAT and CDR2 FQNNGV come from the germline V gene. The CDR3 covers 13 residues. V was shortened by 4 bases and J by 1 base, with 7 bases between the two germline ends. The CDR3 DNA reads TGTGCCAGCAGCTCCAGGCAGAACACTGAAGCTTTCTTT. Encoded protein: CASSSRQNTEAFF.

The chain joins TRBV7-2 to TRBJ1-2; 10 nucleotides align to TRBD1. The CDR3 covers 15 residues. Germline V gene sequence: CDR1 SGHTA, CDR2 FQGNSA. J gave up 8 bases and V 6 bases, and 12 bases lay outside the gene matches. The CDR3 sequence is CASRQGQGEWVGYTF. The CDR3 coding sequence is TGTGCCAGCAGACAAGGACAGGGGGAATGGGTGGGCTACACCTTC.

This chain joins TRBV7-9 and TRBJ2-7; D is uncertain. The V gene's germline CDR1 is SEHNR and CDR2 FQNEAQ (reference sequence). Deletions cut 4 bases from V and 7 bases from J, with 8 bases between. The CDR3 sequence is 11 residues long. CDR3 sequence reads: CASSSLGEQYF. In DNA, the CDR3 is TGTGCCAGCAGCTCGTTGGGGGAGCAGTACTTC.

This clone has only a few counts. The CDR3 reads CATLFSNQPQHF. The CDR3 DNA is TGTGCCACCCTTTTTAGCAATCAGCCCCAGCATTTT. V gene TRBV28 combines with J gene TRBJ1-5; no definite D call. There are 12 residues in the CDR3. V was clipped by 10 bases and J by 0 bases, with 7 bases between them. Germline V CDR1 and CDR2: MDHEN, SYDVKM.

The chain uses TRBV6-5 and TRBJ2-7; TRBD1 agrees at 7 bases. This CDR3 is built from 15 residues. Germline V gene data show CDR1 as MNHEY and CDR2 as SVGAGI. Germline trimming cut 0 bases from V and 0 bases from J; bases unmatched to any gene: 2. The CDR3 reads CASSYSGGRSYEQYF. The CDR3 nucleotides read TGTGCCAGCAGTTACTCAGGGGGCCGCTCCTACGAGCAGTACTTC.

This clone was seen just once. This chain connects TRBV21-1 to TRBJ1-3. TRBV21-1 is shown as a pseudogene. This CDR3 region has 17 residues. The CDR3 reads CASSRAGPPGTGNTIYF. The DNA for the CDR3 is TGTGCCAGCAGCCGGGCCGGGCCCCCGGGAACTGGAAACACCATATATTTT.

CDR3 residues: CAISGQSNQPQHF. CDR3 bases: TGTGCCATCAGTGGACAGTCCAATCAGCCCCAGCATTTT. V is TRBV10-3 and J is TRBJ1-5; the D gene is possibly TRBD1 (5 bases). V was clipped by 4 bases and J by 3 bases, with 7 bases between them. Germline CDR1 ENHRY, CDR2 SYGVKD. CDR3 length equals 13 residues.

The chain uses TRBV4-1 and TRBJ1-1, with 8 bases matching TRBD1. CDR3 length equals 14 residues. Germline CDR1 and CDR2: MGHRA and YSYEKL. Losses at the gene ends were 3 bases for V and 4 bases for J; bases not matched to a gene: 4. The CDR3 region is CASSHPDRGTEAFF. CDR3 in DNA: TGCGCCAGCAGCCACCCTGACAGGGGCACTGAAGCTTTCTTT.

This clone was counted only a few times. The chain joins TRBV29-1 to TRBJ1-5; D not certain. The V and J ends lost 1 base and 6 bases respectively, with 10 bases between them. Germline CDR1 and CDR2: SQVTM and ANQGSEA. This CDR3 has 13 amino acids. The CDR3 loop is CSVEGGGGQPQHF. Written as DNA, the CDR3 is TGCAGCGTTGAAGGGGGTGGAGGTCAGCCCCAGCATTTT.

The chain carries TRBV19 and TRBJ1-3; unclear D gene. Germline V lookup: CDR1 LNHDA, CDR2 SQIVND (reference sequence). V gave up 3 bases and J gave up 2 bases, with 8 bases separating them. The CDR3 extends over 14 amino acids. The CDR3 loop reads CASSMWETGNTIYF. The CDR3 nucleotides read TGTGCCAGTAGTATGTGGGAGACTGGAAACACCATATATTTT.

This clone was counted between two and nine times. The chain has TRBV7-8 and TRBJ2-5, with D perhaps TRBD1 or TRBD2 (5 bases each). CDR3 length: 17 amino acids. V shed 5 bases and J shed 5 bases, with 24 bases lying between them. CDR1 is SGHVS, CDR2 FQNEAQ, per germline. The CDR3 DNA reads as TGTGCCAGCAGCCAAAGCTCCGGGACGACGAAATTGGAGACCCAGTACTTC. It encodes CASSQSSGTTKLETQYF.